The 6 T cell receptor beta chains presented below share a single source sample, sequenced in a study of T cell responses to AZD1222 COVID-19 vaccine. The table came from immunoSEQ multiplex PCR; TCRdb's copy has only in-frame clones and leaves some out. The table records around 80,000 clones, roughly 85% of them present only once. The specimen comprised peripheral blood, sampled 28 days after the second AZD1222 dose. The source of these receptors is an adult who received the AZD1222 COVID-19 vaccine.

V gene TRBV15 combines with J gene TRBJ1-5; D is ambiguous. The CDR3 is made up of 14 amino acids. V dropped 8 bases and J dropped 3 bases, with 14 bases sitting between them. Germline loops: CDR1 LNHNV, CDR2 YYDKDF (reference sequence). The CDR3 spells CATSATDFNQPQHF. DNA for the CDR3: TGTGCCACCTCTGCAACCGACTTCAATCAGCCCCAGCATTTT.

This clone has just one count. The CDR3 loop reads CASSQTGLARNTDTQYF. The CDR3 DNA reads TGCGCCAGCAGCCAAACAGGACTAGCGAGAAACACAGATACGCAGTATTTT. This chain connects TRBV4-1 to TRBJ2-3; 9 bases agree with TRBD2. This CDR3 comprises 17 residues. Trimming cost V 2 bases and J 2 bases; bases outside gene matches: 8. Germline lookup yields CDR1 MGHRA and CDR2 YSYEKL.

V is TRBV12-3 or TRBV12-4 and J is TRBJ1-1, with D tentatively TRBD1 (6 bases). V shed 3 bases and J shed 4 bases, with 9 bases lying between them. This CDR3 is built from 13 residues. The CDR3 sequence: CASSFDRFTEAFF. Written as DNA, the CDR3 is TGTGCCAGCAGTTTTGACAGGTTCACTGAAGCTTTCTTT.

The rearrangement links TRBV27 to TRBJ2-7, with TRBD2 matching 7 bases. The germline CDR1 and CDR2 sequences are MNHEY and SMNVEV (reference sequence). The junction had 9 bases not matched to a gene; V was cut back by 0 bases and J by 7 bases. The CDR3 covers 15 residues. DNA of the CDR3: TGTGCCAGCAGTTTATCATACAGCGGGGTGCAAGAGCAGTACTTC. Amino acid sequence: CASSLSYSGVQEQYF.

This clone has just a few counts. The J gene is TRBJ1-4, the V gene TRBV19; 9 bases are a match to TRBD1. V lost 5 bases to trimming and J lost 5 bases; unmatched junction nucleotides: 6. The CDR3 runs 15 residues. Germline V gene data show CDR1 as LNHDA and CDR2 as SQIVND (reference sequence). The DNA for the CDR3 is TGTGCCAGTAGTTCGACCGGGACAGGGAATGAAAAACTGTTTTTT. It encodes CASSSTGTGNEKLFF.

The chain uses TRBV25-1 and TRBJ2-7, with D unresolved. This CDR3 has 13 residues. Trimming cost V 4 bases and J 2 bases, with 9 bases left between them. Per germline, CDR1 MGHDK and CDR2 SYGVNS. For the CDR3, the DNA is TGTGCCAGCAGTGTGGGCAGCCCCTACGAGCAGTACTTC. Translation: CASSVGSPYEQYF.